A selection of T cell receptor beta chains follows, all from one sample in a study of T cell responses to AZD1222 COVID-19 vaccine. Repertoires were generated with immunoSEQ multiplex PCR, while TCRdb's copy carries only in-frame clones and drops some. The top ten hold under 1.5% of the sample, which has around 150,000 clones, approximately 91% seen once. The sequencing here drew on peripheral blood, taken 28 days after the second AZD1222 dose. Receptors originate from an adult who received the AZD1222 COVID-19 vaccine. Both conserved end residues are part of each CDR3. A D gene is named only where the DNA matches it firmly. Expanded clones are given a class, and other clones once, few, many or no size at all.

CASSFKSSGANVLTF	TGTGCCAGCAGTTTCAAGAGCTCTGGGGCCAACGTCCTGACTTTC	TRBV7-3	TRBJ2-6	NA	NA
CASSLSGTSRTEAFF	TGTGCCAGCAGTTTATCGGGGACGAGTCGCACTGAAGCTTTCTTT	TRBV27	TRBJ1-1	NA	NA
CASSLGSTDNSPLHF	TGTGCCAGCAGCTTAGGCTCGACAGATAATTCACCCCTCCACTTT	TRBV13	TRBJ1-6	NA	NA
CASRVGQDNYGYTF	TGTGCCAGCAGGGTGGGACAGGACAACTATGGCTACACCTTC	TRBV7-9	TRBJ1-2	TRBD1	NA
CASSPLRSGSSNEQFF	TGTGCCAGCAGCCCCCTCCGGAGCGGGAGTAGCAATGAGCAGTTCTTC	TRBV7-3	TRBJ2-1	TRBD2	NA
CASSFLVSEQFF	TGCGCCAGCAGCTTCTTAGTTTCCGAGCAGTTCTTC	TRBV5-1	TRBJ2-1	NA	NA
CASNRGGPQETQYF	TGTGCCAGTAACAGGGGTGGGCCCCAAGAGACCCAGTACTTC	TRBV28	TRBJ2-5	TRBD1	NA
CASSLVGSGNTIYF	TGTGCCAGCAGTCTCGTTGGGTCTGGAAACACCATATATTTT	TRBV27	TRBJ1-3	NA	few
CASSIAPTGTANSPLHF	TGTGCCAGTAGTATCGCCCCTACCGGGACGGCGAATTCACCCCTCCACTTT	TRBV19	TRBJ1-6	NA	NA
CASTSEGGGAEAFF	TGTGCCAGTACCTCCGAGGGGGGCGGCGCTGAAGCTTTCTTT	TRBV19	TRBJ1-1	NA	NA
CASSYRGRNSPLHF	TGTGCCAGCAGTTACAGGGGGCGGAACTCACCCCTCCACTTT	TRBV6-2/TRBV6-3	TRBJ1-6	TRBD1	NA
CASSTSFGGGNEQFF	TGTGCCAGCAGCACTAGCTTCGGGGGGGGAAATGAGCAGTTCTTC	TRBV7-2	TRBJ2-1	TRBD2	NA
CASKPGEDYGYTF	TGTGCCAGCAAACCAGGGGAGGACTATGGCTACACCTTC	TRBV2	TRBJ1-2	NA	NA
CASSLQGRETQYF	TGCGCCAGCAGCTTACAGGGTAGGGAGACCCAGTACTTC	TRBV5-1	TRBJ2-5	NA	NA